This section outlines one TCR beta chain sequence together with its context. Its specificity is not known. CDR1 and CDR2 from the germline V gene are SGHDT and YYEEEE. This CDR3 has 13 residues. V lost 2 bases and J lost 8, with 11 bases in between. The data were obtained in a study of T-cell memory formation after mild COVID-19. Findings and limits, study-wide: Of the contracting clones, CD4+ ones lay mainly in CM and EM, and CD8+ ones in EMRA. Confirmation of SARS-CoV-2 specificity was lacking for second-wave clones peaking day 37. Clones that shrank (day 15 to 85) were balanced CD4/CD8, whereas later expanders leaned CD4+.

One entry per CDR3 protein, called by TCRdb with MiXCR from the 5' RACE reads. This table has roughly 320,000 distinct CDR3 sequences, 25% to 30% appearing once. Input material: PBMCs or a T cell subset sorted from them (not recorded which). The chain uses TRBV5-6 and TRBJ2-1; D ambiguous. The receptor comes from an adult woman who had mild COVID-19 (a few samples of this study predate the infection). Cell type and time point are not known. Here the CDR3 DNA reads TGTGCCAGCAGCTTAAGGGATTTGGATGAGCAGTTCTTC. The encoded protein is CASSLRDLDEQFF.